Here is one TCR beta chain with its context. Its target is not known. Germline V gene sequence: CDR1 SGHNT, CDR2 YYREEE (reference sequence). The CDR3 totals 16 residues. The V segment lost 4 bases and the J segment 2 bases; nucleotides outside the gene matches: 10. These data belong to a study of T cells in localized non-small cell lung cancer. The assay was immunoSEQ multiplex PCR, and TCRdb's table has in-frame clones only and misses some. The sample has 30,000 to 45,000 clones, roughly nine tenths seen once; the top ten hold more than 5.5%. Study observations and caveats: Overall survival was longer when the density of T cells in the blood was higher. Adjacent lung held a median roughly 50 of the top 100 tumor clones. Because researchers sequenced only one region of the tumor, heterogeneity is still possible.

The chain has TRBV5-4 and TRBJ2-3, with 7 nucleotides matching TRBD2. This TCR came from an older female donor with stage I lung adenocarcinoma. The material was peripheral blood, obtained before any cancer treatment. CDR3 amino acids: CASSPRGGLATDTQYF. The CDR3 nucleotides are TGTGCCAGCAGCCCTCGGGGAGGGCTAGCCACAGATACGCAGTATTTT.